The 4 T cell receptor beta chains below all came from one sample that was sequenced in a study of neurological immune-mediated disorders. TCRdb re-analysed the 5' RACE reads in MiXCR, keeping a single row per CDR3 protein. The table records approximately 38,000 distinct CDR3 sequences, approximately 7% of them present only once. The source material was CD4+ T cells from blood. The receptors shown here come from a man aged 50-60 years in good health.

This clonotype was seen many times. The V and J genes are TRBV7-9 and TRBJ2-7; a weak D match, TRBD1 (6 bases). The CDR3 loop spans 12 amino acids. Germline V CDR1 and CDR2: SEHNR, FQNEAQ (reference sequence). The V gene lost 5 bases and the J gene lost 8 bases, with 13 bases spanning the gap. CDR3 protein: CASSPTGDKQYF. DNA of the CDR3: TGTGCCAGCAGCCCCACCGGGGACAAGCAGTACTTC.

This clonotype showed up many times. The V gene is TRBV20-1, the J gene TRBJ2-1; D is possibly TRBD1 (5 bases). Between the trimmed V and J ends, which lost 3 bases and 6 bases, there was a span of 15 bases. The CDR3 runs to 14 residues. Germline values: CDR1 DFQATT, CDR2 SNEGSKA (reference sequence). Here the CDR3 reads CSASWAGKGNEQFF. DNA for the CDR3: TGCAGTGCTAGTTGGGCAGGGAAGGGCAATGAGCAGTTCTTC.

This clonotype appeared many times. The chain recombines TRBV5-1 with TRBJ2-1, with 7 bases identical to TRBD1. The length of the CDR3 is 15 residues. Unmatched junction bases numbered 8, after V lost 4 bases and J lost 4 bases. Germline-derived CDR1 and CDR2 are SGHRS and YFSETQ. CDR3 DNA: TGCGCCAGCAGCAAAGGGACAGAACTTTACAATGAGCAGTTCTTC. It codes for CASSKGTELYNEQFF.

This clonotype has only a few counts. The chain carries TRBV15 and TRBJ2-1; D tentatively fits TRBD1 or TRBD2 (5 bases each). The CDR3 extends over 14 amino acids. V lost 1 base and J lost 11, with 15 bases in between. Germline CDR1 reads LNHNV; CDR2 reads YYDKDF (reference sequence). CDR3 loop: CATSRGGPTVKQFF. CDR3 nucleotide sequence: TGTGCCACCAGCAGAGGGGGACCGACCGTCAAGCAGTTCTTC.